These T cell receptor beta chains were read from a single sample in a study of neoadjuvant anti-PD-1 for oral cavity cancer. TCRdb's table, derived via immunoSEQ multiplex PCR, lists solely in-frame clones and lacks some. This sample has roughly 15,000 clones; over 60% occur once, and the top ten carry 2% to 2.5%. Sequences were derived from PBMCs, sampled after nivolumab (anti-PD-1) treatment. The receptors here all came from a person aged 35-79 years with oral cavity squamous cell carcinoma. CDR3s include the opening cysteine and the closing phenylalanine or tryptophan. A D gene is named only where the DNA matches it firmly. Clone sizes are given selectively: once, few, many, or a class where the clone is expanded.

v_gene	j_gene	abundance	d_gene	CDR3aa	CDR3nt
TRBV7-2	TRBJ2-1	-	-	CASSPIPGRGSHEQFF	TGTGCCAGCAGCCCGATCCCAGGTAGGGGGAGCCATGAGCAGTTCTTC
TRBV29-1	TRBJ2-1	-	TRBD2	CSVVSAEGLAGDNEQFF	TGCAGCGTCGTTAGCGCCGAGGGACTAGCGGGAGACAATGAGCAGTTCTTC
TRBV7-3	TRBJ1-2	-	TRBD1	CASSFDPGGVDGYTF	TGTGCCAGCAGCTTCGACCCAGGGGGCGTTGATGGCTACACCTTC
TRBV10-1	TRBJ1-3	-	-	CASTTGNTIYF	TGCGCCAGCACGACTGGAAACACCATATATTTT
TRBV4-1	TRBJ2-1	-	TRBD2	CASSQVSAGGLVDNEQFF	TGCGCCAGCAGCCAAGTCTCAGCGGGGGGGCTAGTCGACAATGAGCAGTTCTTC
TRBV4-1	TRBJ2-7	once	TRBD2	CASSLTLRGAELYEQYF	TGCGCCAGCAGCCTTACGTTGCGGGGGGCTGAACTCTACGAGCAGTACTTC
TRBV6-5	TRBJ1-2	-	-	CASSYSSGTFYGYTF	TGTGCCAGCAGTTACTCGAGTGGGACTTTCTATGGCTACACCTTC
TRBV9	TRBJ1-1	-	TRBD1	CASSPQQGAQTEAFF	TGTGCCAGCAGCCCCCAACAGGGGGCACAGACTGAAGCTTTCTTT
TRBV19	TRBJ2-1	-	-	CASSIGQGSNEQFF	TGTGCCAGTAGTATAGGTCAGGGGTCCAATGAGCAGTTCTTC
TRBV9	TRBJ1-3	few	-	CASGLESSGNTIYF	TGTGCCAGCGGTCTAGAGAGCTCTGGAAACACCATATATTTT
TRBV19	TRBJ1-5	-	-	CASSTYKDSNQPQHF	TGTGCCAGTAGTACCTACAAGGATAGCAATCAGCCCCAGCATTTT
TRBV19	TRBJ2-2	-	TRBD1	CASSPVGTGQSVNTGELFF	TGTGCCAGTAGTCCGGTGGGGACAGGGCAAAGCGTGAACACCGGGGAGCTGTTTTTT
TRBV5-1	TRBJ2-1	-	TRBD1	CASSKQGERSYNEQFF	TGCGCCAGCAGCAAACAGGGGGAGCGCTCCTACAATGAGCAGTTCTTC
TRBV11-2	TRBJ1-2	-	-	CASSLVGNYGYTF	TGTGCCAGCAGCTTAGTGGGGAACTATGGCTACACCTTC
TRBV11-2	TRBJ1-1	-	-	CASSYDRYTEAFF	TGTGCCAGCAGTTACGACAGGTACACTGAAGCTTTCTTT
TRBV5-6	TRBJ1-3	few	-	CASSPGLGAGNTIYF	TGTGCCAGCAGCCCGGGCCTAGGGGCTGGAAACACCATATATTTT
TRBV5-1	TRBJ2-1	-	TRBD2	CASSLVGVLAGDNEQFF	TGCGCCAGCAGCTTGGTCGGGGTCCTAGCGGGAGACAATGAGCAGTTCTTC
TRBV30	TRBJ2-7	-	-	CAWSVRRTSYEQYF	TGTGCCTGGAGTGTACGCAGAACCTCCTACGAGCAGTACTTC
TRBV4-1	TRBJ1-2	-	-	CASSPTSVGADGYTF	TGCGCCAGCAGCCCAACATCAGTGGGCGCGGACGGCTACACCTTC
TRBV6-1	TRBJ2-7	-	TRBD1	CASRGDSYSSYEQYF	TGTGCCAGCAGGGGGGACAGTTATAGCTCCTACGAGCAGTACTTC
TRBV5-1	TRBJ2-2	few	-	CASSSPAGELFF	TGCGCCAGCAGCTCACCCGCCGGGGAGCTGTTTTTT
TRBV18	TRBJ1-5	-	-	CASSQTGFGGQPQHF	TGTGCCAGCTCCCAAACAGGGTTCGGGGGTCAGCCCCAGCATTTT
TRBV7-9	TRBJ2-4	once	TRBD1	CASRPPTGGGSKNIQYF	TGTGCCAGCAGACCTCCTACAGGGGGCGGATCCAAAAACATTCAGTACTTC
TRBV6-1	TRBJ2-1	-	TRBD2	CASQFGTSGGNEQFF	TGTGCCAGCCAGTTCGGGACTAGCGGGGGGAATGAGCAGTTCTTC
TRBV6-1	TRBJ1-5	-	-	CASNGPGPQHF	TGTGCCAGCAATGGTCCCGGGCCCCAGCATTTT
TRBV11-2	TRBJ1-1	few	-	CASSLGVSAFF	TGTGCCAGCAGCTTAGGGGTTTCGGCTTTCTTT
TRBV4-1	TRBJ2-1	few	-	CASSQASGQPNEQFF	TGCGCCAGCAGCCAAGCCTCAGGTCAACCCAATGAGCAGTTCTTC
TRBV29-1	TRBJ2-3	-	-	CSVDRAYTDTQYF	TGCAGCGTTGACCGAGCGTACACAGATACGCAGTATTTT
TRBV13	TRBJ1-1	-	-	CASSSRQHEAFF	TGTGCCAGCAGCTCACGACAGCACGAAGCTTTCTTT
TRBV6-1	TRBJ1-4	-	-	CASRQVVNEKLFF	TGTGCCAGCAGGCAGGTGGTTAATGAAAAACTGTTTTTT
TRBV5-1	TRBJ2-2	once	-	CASSDARGTGELFF	TGCGCCAGCAGCGACGCCCGTGGCACCGGGGAGCTGTTTTTT
TRBV29-1	TRBJ2-3	-	-	CSVRQHSTDTQYF	TGCAGCGTTCGTCAACACAGCACAGATACGCAGTATTTT
TRBV6-1	TRBJ1-1	-	TRBD1	CASSEIPGGPFF	TGTGCCAGCAGTGAAATCCCAGGGGGCCCTTTCTTT
TRBV4-2	TRBJ2-3	few	-	CASSQDRTPSTDTQYF	TGTGCCAGCAGCCAAGACCGCACGCCTAGCACAGATACGCAGTATTTT
TRBV27	TRBJ2-7	-	TRBD2	CASRSGGRIEQYF	TGTGCCAGCAGATCCGGGGGGAGAATCGAGCAGTACTTC
TRBV5-4	TRBJ2-2	-	TRBD1	CASSLAGQGRTGELFF	TGTGCCAGCAGCTTGGCGGGACAGGGCCGTACCGGGGAGCTGTTTTTT
TRBV28	TRBJ2-3	-	-	CASSLFGGAVDTQYF	TGTGCCAGCAGTTTATTTGGGGGCGCGGTGGATACGCAGTATTTT
TRBV12-2	TRBJ2-2	-	-	CASRLARDTGELFF	TGTGCAAGTCGCTTAGCCCGGGACACCGGGGAGCTGTTTTTT
TRBV28	TRBJ2-7	-	-	CASSPAGEGSYEQYF	TGTGCCAGCAGTCCCGCAGGGGAGGGCTCCTACGAGCAGTACTTC
TRBV7-6	TRBJ1-1	few	-	CASSLNGGISEAFF	TGTGCCAGCAGCTTAAATGGGGGCATTTCTGAAGCTTTCTTT
TRBV4-1	TRBJ2-7	-	-	CASSRGPPRDEQYF	TGCGCCAGCAGCCGAGGTCCCCCGAGGGACGAGCAGTACTTC
TRBV4-1	TRBJ1-6	-	-	CASSQAGPGGYSPLHF	TGCGCCAGCAGCCAAGCTGGACCTGGGGGGTATTCACCCCTCCACTTT
TRBV27	TRBJ2-5	few	-	CASSLRLAPPQETQYF	TGTGCCAGCAGTTTACGTCTAGCCCCGCCCCAAGAGACCCAGTACTTC
TRBV6-1	TRBJ2-1	few	TRBD1	CASSALGQSSYNEQFF	TGTGCCAGCAGTGCGTTGGGACAGTCGTCCTACAATGAGCAGTTCTTC
TRBV5-1	TRBJ2-2	-	-	CASSDEDGANTGELFF	TGCGCCAGCAGCGATGAGGACGGAGCGAACACCGGGGAGCTGTTTTTT
TRBV27	TRBJ2-7	-	TRBD1	CASSLSRGLTYEQYF	TGTGCCAGCAGTCTCTCCAGGGGGCTGACCTACGAGCAGTACTTC
TRBV27	TRBJ2-5	-	-	CASRTQYQETQYF	TGTGCCAGCCGAACACAGTACCAAGAGACCCAGTACTTC
TRBV27	TRBJ2-3	-	TRBD1	CASSLSGQPRAQYF	TGTGCCAGCAGTTTATCGGGACAGCCCCGGGCGCAGTATTTT
TRBV5-4	TRBJ2-7	few	TRBD1	CASSLGQGFSYEQYF	TGTGCCAGCAGCTTGGGACAGGGCTTCTCCTACGAGCAGTACTTC
TRBV10-3	TRBJ2-3	-	-	CAISEVGYTDTQYF	TGTGCCATCAGTGAGGTCGGGTACACAGATACGCAGTATTTT
TRBV5-1	TRBJ2-1	-	-	CASSLVPGAGAFNEQFF	TGCGCCAGCAGCTTGGTCCCCGGTGCGGGGGCGTTCAATGAGCAGTTCTTC
TRBV19	TRBJ2-2	few	TRBD2	CASSNAGVRSGELFF	TGTGCCAGTAGTAATGCGGGAGTTCGTTCCGGGGAGCTGTTTTTT
TRBV5-4	TRBJ2-1	-	TRBD2	CASSFGGSYRSDEQFF	TGTGCCAGCAGCTTCGGCGGGAGCTATCGGAGTGATGAGCAGTTCTTC
TRBV5-4	TRBJ2-5	-	TRBD2	CASRGGTSGTETQYF	TGTGCCAGCAGGGGAGGGACTAGCGGGACAGAGACCCAGTACTTC
TRBV10-3	TRBJ2-3	-	-	CAISQGGGTDTQYF	TGTGCCATCAGCCAGGGAGGTGGCACAGATACGCAGTATTTT
TRBV6-5	TRBJ1-3	-	TRBD1	CASSRQGSSGNTIYF	TGTGCCAGCAGTCGACAGGGGAGCTCTGGAAACACCATATATTTT
TRBV29-1	TRBJ1-1	few	TRBD1	CSAEGQGGAEAFF	TGCAGCGCCGAGGGACAGGGTGGCGCTGAAGCTTTCTTT
TRBV5-1	TRBJ1-1	-	-	CASSSQDKNTEAFF	TGCGCCAGCAGCTCGCAGGACAAGAACACTGAAGCTTTCTTT
TRBV28	TRBJ1-2	-	-	CASSPGTQLGYTF	TGTGCCAGCAGCCCCGGGACACAACTTGGCTACACCTTC